A single sample gave rise to the 21 T cell receptor beta chains below, sequenced in a study of cytomegalovirus exposure and HLA in healthy donors. The PCR contained 60 Vbeta and 13 Jbeta primers. The repertoire was sequenced with immunoSEQ multiplex PCR; TCRdb's copy has only in-frame clones and lacks some. Of roughly 86,000 clones listed, roughly 79% are singletons. Sequencing input: PBMCs. Receptors originate from a female donor in good health and CMV-seronegative.

V is TRBV19 and J is TRBJ2-7; the D gene is possibly TRBD2 (6 bases). The germline V gene has CDR1 LNHDA and CDR2 SQIVND (reference sequence). The CDR3 runs 14 residues. V lost 6 bases, J lost 5 bases, and 17 bases lay in between. CDR3 nucleotide sequence: TGTGCCAGTAGAGACTGGGGGGACCGCGACGAGCAGTACTTC. Protein product: CASRDWGDRDEQYF.

The chain recombines TRBV7-9 with TRBJ2-1, with 10 bases that match TRBD2. This CDR3 is 16 amino acids long. CDR1 SEHNR and CDR2 FQNEAQ come from the germline V gene (reference sequence). The V segment lost 5 bases and the J segment 0 bases; nucleotides outside the gene matches: 4. CDR3 sequence (DNA): TGTGCCAGCAGCCTCGAGCGGGGGGGCTCCTACAATGAGCAGTTCTTC. This codes for CASSLERGGSYNEQFF.

This sequence joins TRBV4-3 and TRBJ2-7; 8 bases line up with TRBD2. The junction had 10 bases not matched to a gene; V was cut back by 0 bases and J by 0 bases. Germline lookup yields CDR1 LGHNA and CDR2 YSLEER. This CDR3 has 18 amino acids. CDR3 sequence: CASSQEASGPSISYEQYF. CDR3 DNA: TGCGCCAGCAGCCAAGAGGCTAGCGGGCCCTCCATCTCCTACGAGCAGTACTTC.

The chain links TRBV2 to TRBJ1-1; D is unresolved. Germline CDR1 and CDR2: SNHLY and FYNNEI. The CDR3 totals 11 residues. V dropped 9 bases and J dropped 6 bases, with 11 bases sitting between them. As DNA, the CDR3 is TGTGCCAGTACAGAGTTCGCTGAAGCTTTCTTT. Its translation: CASTEFAEAFF.

This chain uses TRBV25-1 with TRBJ2-2; TRBD2 matches at 7 bases. V lost 4 bases, J lost 7 bases, and 3 bases stayed unmatched. CDR1 and CDR2 from the germline V gene are MGHDK and SYGVNS. The CDR3 runs to 13 residues. CDR3 region: CASSVREGGELFF. As DNA, the CDR3 is TGTGCCAGCAGTGTTAGGGAGGGCGGGGAGCTGTTTTTT.

The V call is TRBV29-1, the J call TRBJ1-4; 7 bases are shared with TRBD1. This CDR3 contains 14 residues. V lost 1 base, J lost 5 bases, and 4 bases stayed unmatched. The germline gives CDR1 SQVTM, CDR2 ANQGSEA. The CDR3 here is CSVEVGRGNEKLFF. CDR3 coding DNA: TGCAGCGTTGAAGTTGGCAGGGGGAATGAAAAACTGTTTTTT.

CDR3 sequence reads: CASSLTLGGGGDTGELFF. CDR3 in DNA: TGTGCCAGCAGCTTAACTTTAGGGGGCGGTGGGGACACCGGGGAGCTGTTTTTT. V gene TRBV7-3 combines with J gene TRBJ2-2, with 7 bases fitting TRBD1. The CDR3 is made up of 18 amino acids. The V segment lost 0 bases and the J segment 3 bases; nucleotides outside the gene matches: 10. Germline V gene lookup returns CDR1 SGHTA and CDR2 FQGTGA.

This chain links TRBV19 with TRBJ1-5; D gene uncertain. V lost 8 bases and J lost 3, with 14 bases in between. CDR1 is LNHDA, CDR2 SQIVND, per germline (reference sequence). The CDR3 is 14 amino acids. CDR3 DNA: TGTGCCAGTGGCCCGGGTCCCTCCAATCAGCCCCAGCATTTT. Residues: CASGPGPSNQPQHF. The complete variable domain, with remaining parts taken from reference TRBV19 and TRBJ1-5, reads DGGITQSPKYLFRKEGQNVTLSCEQNLNHDAMYWYRQDPGQGLRLIYYSQIVNDFQKGDIAEGYSVSREKKESFPLTVTSAQKNPTAFYLCASGPGPSNQPQHFGDGTRLSIL.

This sequence joins TRBV10-3 and TRBJ2-3, with 7 positions matching TRBD1. The CDR3 is 17 residues long. V trimming: 2 bases; J trimming: 2 bases; junction bases outside the gene matches: 10. Per germline, CDR1 ENHRY and CDR2 SYGVKD. CDR3 coding DNA: TGTGCCATCAGTGAGGCGAAACAGGGGCCAGCCACAGATACGCAGTATTTT. This gives the protein CAISEAKQGPATDTQYF.

There are a few counts of this clone. The rearrangement uses TRBV4-2 and TRBJ2-3, with TRBD2 matching over 13 bases. This CDR3 is 18 amino acids long. Germline CDR1 and CDR2: LGHNA and YNFKEQ. The junction had 8 bases not matched to a gene; V was cut back by 4 bases and J by 1 base. The CDR3 nucleotides read TGTGCCAGCAGCCCTGTTGGACTAGCGGGAGTCGGCACAGATACGCAGTATTTT. Its protein product is CASSPVGLAGVGTDTQYF.

This clone occurred once. The chain couples TRBV9 to TRBJ2-1; 7 bases align to TRBD2. The CDR3 has 18 residues. Unmatched junction bases numbered 15, after V lost 0 bases and J lost 6 bases. From germline, CDR1 is SGDLS and CDR2 YYNGEE. CDR3 in amino acids: CASSVEYGSGEKSNEQFF. For the CDR3, the DNA is TGTGCCAGCAGCGTAGAATATGGGAGCGGGGAAAAATCCAATGAGCAGTTCTTC.

This chain uses TRBV11-2 with TRBJ2-7; 8 positions agree with TRBD2. This CDR3 contains 14 residues. Germline V gene lookup returns CDR1 SGHAT and CDR2 FQNNGV. V was clipped by 3 bases and J by 9 bases; unmatched bases: 10. The CDR3 sequence is CASSFPGLGAVQYF. In DNA form, the CDR3 reads TGTGCCAGCAGCTTCCCGGGACTAGGAGCTGTGCAGTACTTC.

This clone occurred once. The rearrangement uses TRBV30 and TRBJ1-2; possible D gene TRBD1, 6 bases. Trimming cost V 0 bases and J 0 bases, with 14 bases left between them. The CDR3 extends over 16 amino acids. Per the germline V gene, CDR1 is GTSNPN and CDR2 is SVGIG (reference sequence). The CDR3 loop is CAWSVLGGRANYGYTF. The CDR3 bases are TGTGCCTGGAGTGTATTGGGGGGGCGAGCTAACTATGGCTACACCTTC.

The gene calls are TRBV5-5 and TRBJ1-2; weak D call: TRBD1 (6 bases). CDR1 is SGHKS, CDR2 YYEKEE, per germline (reference sequence). The CDR3 covers 18 residues. V lost 1 base, J lost 1 base, and 20 bases lay in between. CDR3 loop: CASSLTGTRADSNYGYTF. CDR3 nucleotide sequence: TGTGCCAGCAGCTTGACCGGGACACGGGCTGACAGTAACTATGGCTACACCTTC.

The sample holds a few counts of this clone. The J gene is TRBJ1-5, the V gene TRBV19; 10 nucleotides match TRBD1. The germline CDR1 and CDR2 sequences are LNHDA and SQIVND (reference sequence). V lost 7 bases to trimming and J lost 7 bases; unmatched junction nucleotides: 13. The CDR3 has 16 residues. CDR3 sequence: CASMGAGTGAGQPQHF. The CDR3 nucleotides read TGTGCCAGTATGGGGGCCGGGACAGGGGCGGGACAGCCCCAGCATTTT.

Concerning this clone itself: Other DNA sequences within the sample encode an identical CDR3. This chain joins TRBV18 and TRBJ2-7, with 7 bases that match TRBD1. V gave up 2 bases and J gave up 3 bases; unmatched junction bases: 1. CDR1 and CDR2 (germline): KGHSH, LQKENI. The CDR3 covers 13 residues. CDR3 residues: CASSPGTDYEQYF. The CDR3 DNA follows: TGTGCCAGCTCACCAGGGACAGACTACGAGCAGTACTTC.

V is TRBV5-6 and J is TRBJ2-3; D is uncertain. Germline-derived CDR1 and CDR2 are SGHDT and YYEEEE. The V end was cut by 1 base, the J end by 0 bases, with 12 bases between. This CDR3 is 16 amino acids long. CDR3 amino acids: CASSLPLGYSTDTQYF. CDR3 in DNA: TGTGCCAGCAGCTTGCCCCTAGGCTATAGCACAGATACGCAGTATTTT. The full variable domain, its missing parts supplied by reference TRBV5-6 and TRBJ2-3, is DAGVTQSPTHLIKTRGQQVTLRCSPKSGHDTVSWYQQALGQGPQFIFQYYEEEERQRGNFPDRFSGHQFPNYSSELNVNALLLGDSALYLCASSLPLGYSTDTQYFGPGTRLTVL.

This chain connects TRBV7-2 to TRBJ2-5; D gene ambiguous. V lost 1 base, J lost 1 base, and 7 bases lay in between. The CDR3 has 14 residues. Germline CDR1 and CDR2: SGHTA and FQGNSA. The CDR3 DNA is TGTGCCAGCAGCTTAGGACAATTCCAAGAGACCCAGTACTTC. Protein: CASSLGQFQETQYF.

The V gene is TRBV9, the J gene TRBJ1-2; D ambiguous. V lost 7 bases and J 0 bases, leaving 22 bases between the germline ends. The CDR3 has 17 residues. From germline, CDR1 is SGDLS and CDR2 YYNGEE. The CDR3 sequence is CASEGGLGVSANYGYTF. The DNA of the CDR3 is TGTGCCAGCGAGGGTGGGTTGGGTGTTAGTGCTAACTATGGCTACACCTTC.

The rearrangement joins TRBV5-1 to TRBJ2-2; a weak D match, TRBD1 (5 bases). V lost 2 bases to trimming and J lost 3 bases, with 14 bases between them. CDR3 length equals 16 residues. Germline V lookup: CDR1 SGHRS, CDR2 YFSETQ. This CDR3 is CASSFGRGADTGELFF. DNA for the CDR3: TGCGCCAGCAGCTTCGGAAGGGGCGCGGACACCGGGGAGCTGTTTTTT.

The rearrangement joins TRBV18 to TRBJ1-4; the D gene is possibly TRBD1 (5 bases). V lost 3 bases and J lost 5, with 13 bases in between. The CDR3 sequence is 15 residues long. Germline V gives CDR1 KGHSH, CDR2 LQKENI. CDR3 coding DNA: TGTGCCAGCTCACCGGGACGGGCGGGAAATGAAAAACTGTTTTTT. Protein: CASSPGRAGNEKLFF.